This is a list of T cell receptor beta chains from one sample in a study of blood T cell repertoires in COVID-19. TCRdb's copy holds only in-frame clones and misses some; the assay was immunoSEQ multiplex PCR. This sample carries some 140,000 clones, over 80% of them seen once, and the ten largest clones take 18%. Sequences were obtained from PBMCs or T cells enriched from blood (not recorded which). The source is a man younger than 40 who had recovered from COVID-19. Both conserved end residues are part of each CDR3. Each record gives: CDR3 protein, CDR3 DNA, V gene, J gene, clone size, D gene. D genes are given only for firm matches. A clone size is listed for some rows: how often the clone was seen (once, few, many), or a class if it is expanded.

CDR3 protein: CASSPGDRDTEAFF
CDR3 DNA: TGTGCCAGCAGCCCCGGGGACAGGGACACTGAAGCTTTCTTT
V gene: TRBV7-3
J gene: TRBJ1-1
clone size: NA
D gene: TRBD1

CDR3 protein: CASRTLGLYGYTF
CDR3 DNA: TGTGCCAGCCGTACGTTGGGGCTCTATGGCTACACCTTC
V gene: TRBV2
J gene: TRBJ1-2
clone size: NA
D gene: NA

CDR3 protein: CASSYVRASGNTIYF
CDR3 DNA: TGTGCCAGCAGTTACGTCAGGGCCTCTGGAAACACCATATATTTT
V gene: TRBV6-5
J gene: TRBJ1-3
clone size: NA
D gene: NA

CDR3 protein: CASSDGGGGPPRNIQYF
CDR3 DNA: TGTGCCAGCAGTGACGGGGGGGGCGGCCCACCCAGGAACATTCAGTACTTC
V gene: TRBV6-1
J gene: TRBJ2-4
clone size: few
D gene: TRBD2

CDR3 protein: CASSDGTGGADTQYF
CDR3 DNA: TGTGCCAGCAGTGACGGGACAGGGGGCGCAGATACGCAGTATTTT
V gene: TRBV6-4
J gene: TRBJ2-3
clone size: few
D gene: TRBD1

CDR3 protein: CASSVGQQLYTEAFF
CDR3 DNA: TGTGCCAGCAGCGTAGGACAGCAGTTGTACACTGAAGCTTTCTTT
V gene: TRBV7-9
J gene: TRBJ1-1
clone size: NA
D gene: NA

CDR3 protein: CASSPSTGGNTEAFF
CDR3 DNA: TGTGCCAGCAGTCCTTCGACAGGGGGGAACACTGAAGCTTTCTTT
V gene: TRBV2
J gene: TRBJ1-1
clone size: NA
D gene: TRBD1

CDR3 protein: CASSVAGYGYTF
CDR3 DNA: TGTGCCAGCAGCGTAGCAGGCTATGGCTACACCTTC
V gene: TRBV9
J gene: TRBJ1-2
clone size: NA
D gene: NA

CDR3 protein: CASSLPDKNTEAFF
CDR3 DNA: TGTGCCAGCAGTTTACCGGACAAGAACACTGAAGCTTTCTTT
V gene: TRBV28
J gene: TRBJ1-1
clone size: NA
D gene: NA

CDR3 protein: CASRPHNRNTGELFF
CDR3 DNA: TGTGCCAGCAGACCTCATAACAGGAACACCGGGGAGCTGTTTTTT
V gene: TRBV6-5
J gene: TRBJ2-2
clone size: once
D gene: NA

CDR3 protein: CASSSGGVNEQFF
CDR3 DNA: TGTGCCAGCAGTTCCGGGGGGGTCAATGAGCAGTTCTTC
V gene: TRBV6-2/TRBV6-3
J gene: TRBJ2-1
clone size: NA
D gene: TRBD2

CDR3 protein: CASSADIRGASPLHF
CDR3 DNA: TGTGCCAGCAGCGCAGATATCCGGGGGGCTTCACCCCTCCACTTT
V gene: TRBV9
J gene: TRBJ1-6
clone size: NA
D gene: NA

CDR3 protein: CASSLGTDYEQYF
CDR3 DNA: TGTGCCAGCAGCTTAGGGACTGACTACGAGCAGTACTTC
V gene: TRBV11-3
J gene: TRBJ2-7
clone size: NA
D gene: NA

CDR3 protein: CAWSPYPGELFF
CDR3 DNA: TGTGCCTGGAGTCCCTATCCCGGGGAGCTGTTTTTT
V gene: TRBV30
J gene: TRBJ2-2
clone size: NA
D gene: NA

CDR3 protein: CSVESNSYEQYF
CDR3 DNA: TGCAGCGTTGAGTCTAACTCCTACGAGCAGTACTTC
V gene: TRBV29-1
J gene: TRBJ2-7
clone size: NA
D gene: NA

CDR3 protein: CASSEVTGVGQNIQYF
CDR3 DNA: TGTGCCAGCAGTGAAGTCACAGGGGTAGGGCAAAACATTCAGTACTTC
V gene: TRBV6-1
J gene: TRBJ2-4
clone size: few
D gene: TRBD1

CDR3 protein: CASSLLGASNQPQHF
CDR3 DNA: TGCGCCAGCAGCTTGCTAGGGGCTAGCAATCAGCCCCAGCATTTT
V gene: TRBV5-1
J gene: TRBJ1-5
clone size: NA
D gene: NA

CDR3 protein: CATSRATPSYEQYF
CDR3 DNA: TGTGCCACCAGCAGAGCGACACCGTCCTACGAGCAGTACTTC
V gene: TRBV15
J gene: TRBJ2-7
clone size: NA
D gene: NA

CDR3 protein: CASSRQFSEAFF
CDR3 DNA: TGTGCCAGCAGCCGGCAGTTCTCTGAAGCTTTCTTT
V gene: TRBV3-1/TRBV3-2
J gene: TRBJ1-1
clone size: once
D gene: NA

CDR3 protein: CASISSGDLEETQYF
CDR3 DNA: TGTGCCAGCATCTCTAGCGGGGACTTAGAAGAGACCCAGTACTTC
V gene: TRBV13
J gene: TRBJ2-5
clone size: NA
D gene: TRBD2

CDR3 protein: CASSPGTSGSWGLYNEQFF
CDR3 DNA: TGTGCCAGCAGCCCCGGGACTAGCGGGAGTTGGGGGTTGTACAATGAGCAGTTCTTC
V gene: TRBV5-6
J gene: TRBJ2-1
clone size: NA
D gene: TRBD2

CDR3 protein: CASSESFTSGTNEQFF
CDR3 DNA: TGCGCCAGCAGTGAGTCGTTTACTAGCGGGACCAATGAGCAGTTCTTC
V gene: TRBV10-1
J gene: TRBJ2-1
clone size: NA
D gene: TRBD2

CDR3 protein: CASSASPGSEAFF
CDR3 DNA: TGTGCCAGTAGTGCCTCGCCAGGCTCTGAAGCTTTCTTT
V gene: TRBV19
J gene: TRBJ1-1
clone size: once
D gene: NA

CDR3 protein: CAVPGQCQPQHF
CDR3 DNA: TGTGCCGTTCCGGGACAGTGTCAGCCCCAGCATTTT
V gene: TRBV6-4
J gene: TRBJ1-5
clone size: NA
D gene: TRBD1

CDR3 protein: CASRITGFGNQPQHF
CDR3 DNA: TGTGCCAGCAGAATCACAGGGTTCGGGAATCAGCCCCAGCATTTT
V gene: TRBV2
J gene: TRBJ1-5
clone size: NA
D gene: NA

CDR3 protein: CASSAPDRISGANVLTF
CDR3 DNA: TGTGCCAGCAGTGCGCCTGACAGGATCTCTGGGGCCAACGTCCTGACTTTC
V gene: TRBV6-1
J gene: TRBJ2-6
clone size: NA
D gene: NA

CDR3 protein: CASSLEAGGYNEQFF
CDR3 DNA: TGCGCCAGCAGCTTGGAAGCGGGGGGATACAATGAGCAGTTCTTC
V gene: TRBV5-1
J gene: TRBJ2-1
clone size: NA
D gene: TRBD2

CDR3 protein: CASSPASGRKETQYF
CDR3 DNA: TGTGCCAGCAGCCCCGCTAGCGGGAGGAAGGAGACCCAGTACTTC
V gene: TRBV7-6
J gene: TRBJ2-5
clone size: NA
D gene: TRBD2

CDR3 protein: CASSQEEGQGGSPLHF
CDR3 DNA: TGCGCCAGCAGCCAAGAAGAAGGACAGGGGGGTTCACCCCTCCACTTT
V gene: TRBV4-1
J gene: TRBJ1-6
clone size: few
D gene: TRBD1

CDR3 protein: CASSRDQGVYGYTF
CDR3 DNA: TGTGCCAGCAGCCGAGATCAGGGGGTCTATGGCTACACCTTC
V gene: TRBV6-2/TRBV6-3
J gene: TRBJ1-2
clone size: NA
D gene: TRBD1

CDR3 protein: CASSLGQGASNEQFF
CDR3 DNA: TGTGCCAGCAGCTTGGGACAGGGGGCATCCAATGAGCAGTTCTTC
V gene: TRBV6-5
J gene: TRBJ2-1
clone size: NA
D gene: TRBD1

CDR3 protein: CASSERQGEAFF
CDR3 DNA: TGTGCCAGCAGTGAAAGGCAGGGTGAAGCTTTCTTT
V gene: TRBV6-1
J gene: TRBJ1-1
clone size: NA
D gene: NA

CDR3 protein: CASSPRVAGQPQETQYF
CDR3 DNA: TGTGCCAGCTCACCCCGGGTAGCGGGGCAGCCCCAAGAGACCCAGTACTTC
V gene: TRBV18
J gene: TRBJ2-5
clone size: NA
D gene: TRBD2

CDR3 protein: CASSTGQGYYNEQFF
CDR3 DNA: TGTGCCAGCAGCACGGGACAGGGTTACTACAATGAGCAGTTCTTC
V gene: TRBV11-3
J gene: TRBJ2-1
clone size: few
D gene: TRBD1

CDR3 protein: CSVNPGGQETQYF
CDR3 DNA: TGCAGCGTTAACCCAGGGGGCCAAGAGACCCAGTACTTC
V gene: TRBV29-1
J gene: TRBJ2-5
clone size: NA
D gene: TRBD1

CDR3 protein: CASRDRERTDTQYF
CDR3 DNA: TGTGCCAGCAGGGACAGGGAGCGCACAGATACGCAGTATTTT
V gene: TRBV27
J gene: TRBJ2-3
clone size: NA
D gene: TRBD1

CDR3 protein: CASSRETGRETQYF
CDR3 DNA: TGTGCCAGCAGCCGGGAGACAGGGCGTGAGACCCAGTACTTC
V gene: TRBV4-2
J gene: TRBJ2-5
clone size: NA
D gene: TRBD1

CDR3 protein: CASSLGLAGATGELFF
CDR3 DNA: TGTGCCAGCAGCCTGGGACTAGCGGGTGCCACCGGGGAGCTGTTTTTT
V gene: TRBV5-8
J gene: TRBJ2-2
clone size: NA
D gene: TRBD2

CDR3 protein: CASSQIMIAGSGETQYF
CDR3 DNA: TGTGCCAGCAGCCAGATCATGATAGCGGGATCGGGTGAGACCCAGTACTTC
V gene: TRBV14
J gene: TRBJ2-5
clone size: once
D gene: TRBD2

CDR3 protein: CASSPPGISTDTQYF
CDR3 DNA: TGTGCCAGCAGCCCCCCGGGGATCAGCACAGATACGCAGTATTTT
V gene: TRBV7-9
J gene: TRBJ2-3
clone size: once
D gene: NA

CDR3 protein: CASSVANGYNEQFF
CDR3 DNA: TGTGCCAGCAGCGTAGCGAACGGCTACAATGAGCAGTTCTTC
V gene: TRBV9
J gene: TRBJ2-1
clone size: NA
D gene: NA

CDR3 protein: CASTGAVSYNEQFF
CDR3 DNA: TGTGCCAGCACGGGTGCGGTTTCCTACAATGAGCAGTTCTTC
V gene: TRBV28
J gene: TRBJ2-1
clone size: NA
D gene: NA

CDR3 protein: CASSAGGNQPQHF
CDR3 DNA: TGTGCCAGCAGCGCGGGGGGGAATCAGCCCCAGCATTTT
V gene: TRBV11-2
J gene: TRBJ1-5
clone size: few
D gene: NA

CDR3 protein: CAWSISGTRNSPLHF
CDR3 DNA: TGTGCCTGGAGTATATCCGGGACACGAAATTCACCCCTCCACTTT
V gene: TRBV30
J gene: TRBJ1-6
clone size: NA
D gene: NA

CDR3 protein: CASSLAQATIYTGELFF
CDR3 DNA: TGTGCCAGCAGCTTGGCCCAGGCGACGATTTACACCGGGGAGCTGTTTTTT
V gene: TRBV5-4
J gene: TRBJ2-2
clone size: NA
D gene: NA

CDR3 protein: CASTTETSGANVLTF
CDR3 DNA: TGTGCCAGCACGACAGAGACCTCTGGGGCCAACGTCCTGACTTTC
V gene: TRBV2
J gene: TRBJ2-6
clone size: once
D gene: NA

CDR3 protein: CASREHRDSPLHF
CDR3 DNA: TGCGCCAGCAGAGAGCACAGGGACTCACCCCTCCACTTT
V gene: TRBV10-1
J gene: TRBJ1-6
clone size: NA
D gene: NA

CDR3 protein: CASSASVLGNTIYF
CDR3 DNA: TGTGCCAGCAGCGCATCGGTTTTGGGAAACACCATATATTTT
V gene: TRBV3-1/TRBV3-2
J gene: TRBJ1-3
clone size: NA
D gene: NA

CDR3 protein: CASSQEEGARLYGYTF
CDR3 DNA: TGTGCCAGCAGCCAAGAGGAAGGGGCTCGTCTCTATGGCTACACCTTC
V gene: TRBV4-2
J gene: TRBJ1-2
clone size: NA
D gene: NA